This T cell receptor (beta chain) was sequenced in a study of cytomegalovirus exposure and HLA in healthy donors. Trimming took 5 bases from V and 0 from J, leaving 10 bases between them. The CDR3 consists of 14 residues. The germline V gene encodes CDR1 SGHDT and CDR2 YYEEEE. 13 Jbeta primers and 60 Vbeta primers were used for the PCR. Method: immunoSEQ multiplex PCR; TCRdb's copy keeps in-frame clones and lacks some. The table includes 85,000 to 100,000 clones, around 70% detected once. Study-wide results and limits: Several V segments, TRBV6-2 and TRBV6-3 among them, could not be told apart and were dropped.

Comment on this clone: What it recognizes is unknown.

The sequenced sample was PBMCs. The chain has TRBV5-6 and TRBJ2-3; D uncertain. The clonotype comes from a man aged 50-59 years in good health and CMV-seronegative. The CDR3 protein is CASSYGFSTDTQYF. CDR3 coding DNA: TGTGCCAGCAGTTACGGGTTTAGCACAGATACGCAGTATTTT.